This entry lists 30 T cell receptor beta chains sequenced from one sample in a study of T-cell reconstitution after alpha-beta-depleted transplantation in children. Unique molecular identifiers tagged the TCRbeta library. TCRdb independently ran MiXCR on the PCR reads; one entry per CDR3 protein. This table holds fewer than 750,000 distinct CDR3 sequences, 27% found once. Sample: PBMCs, taken before TCRalphabeta/CD19-depleted stem cell transplant. The receptors derive from a boy younger than two with Wiskott-Aldrich syndrome, due to receive a stem cell transplant.

The chain combines TRBV4-1 with TRBJ2-3, with TRBD2 matching 9 bases. CDR3 size: 15 residues. V lost 3 bases, J lost 1 base, and 2 bases stayed unmatched. Germline CDR1 reads MGHRA; CDR2 reads YSYEKL. The DNA of the CDR3 is TGCGCCAGCAGCCAGCTAGCGGGGCGCACAGATACGCAGTATTTT. It yields the protein CASSQLAGRTDTQYF.

This sequence joins TRBV14 and TRBJ2-7; D gene uncertain. Per germline, CDR1 SGHDN and CDR2 FVKESK. There are 14 residues in the CDR3. V gave up 0 bases and J gave up 0 bases, with 6 bases separating them. The CDR3 DNA follows: TGTGCCAGCAGCCAAGATCTGGACTCCTACGAGCAGTACTTC. Translation gives CASSQDLDSYEQYF.

The genes are TRBV7-2 and TRBJ2-3; 8 bases fit TRBD2. The V segment lost 0 bases and the J segment 0 bases; nucleotides outside the gene matches: 11. The CDR3 totals 19 residues. Germline CDR1 reads SGHTA; CDR2 reads FQGNSA. This CDR3 is CASSLAYNLAGLSTDTQYF. In DNA form, the CDR3 reads TGTGCCAGCAGCTTAGCGTATAATCTAGCGGGCCTAAGCACAGATACGCAGTATTTT.

CDR3 in DNA: TGTGCCAGCAGCCTATGGCGGAACCGTAATGAGCAGTTCTTC. This encodes CASSLWRNRNEQFF. The rearrangement joins TRBV5-6 to TRBJ2-1; the D is unclear. Germline V lookup: CDR1 SGHDT, CDR2 YYEEEE. The CDR3 is 14 amino acids. V was clipped by 4 bases and J by 7 bases, with 15 bases between them.

The CDR3 is CASGLILGEVADTQYF. Here the CDR3 DNA reads TGCGCCAGCGGTCTGATATTGGGCGAGGTGGCAGATACGCAGTATTTT. The chain employs TRBV5-1 and TRBJ2-3; D is undetermined. Germline V gene sequence: CDR1 SGHRS, CDR2 YFSETQ. The CDR3 is 16 amino acids. Between the trimmed V and J ends, which lost 7 bases and 4 bases, there was a span of 22 bases.

The chain is built from TRBV7-6 and TRBJ2-3, with D possibly TRBD2 on 6 matching bases. V gave up 8 bases and J gave up 0 bases, with 15 bases separating them. CDR1 SGHVS and CDR2 FNYEAQ come from the germline V gene. The CDR3 spans 15 residues. CDR3: CASGLGTSSTDTQYF. Here the CDR3 DNA reads TGTGCCAGCGGCCTCGGGACTTCTAGCACAGATACGCAGTATTTT.

The chain carries TRBV5-1 and TRBJ1-2; D is unclear. The CDR3 has 13 residues. The ends were cut back, 0 bases at V and 6 bases at J, with 9 bases in the middle. The V gene's germline CDR1 is SGHRS and CDR2 YFSETQ. The CDR3 region is CASSLEGPDGYTF. The CDR3 DNA sequence: TGCGCCAGCAGCTTGGAGGGTCCCGATGGCTACACCTTC.

This chain links TRBV11-2 with TRBJ1-5; unclear D gene. The CDR3 totals 13 residues. V gave up 5 bases and J gave up 5 bases, with 10 bases separating them. CDR1 is SGHAT, CDR2 FQNNGV, per germline. The CDR3 sequence is CASSTRYDQPQHF. The CDR3 nucleotides are TGTGCCAGCAGCACTCGGTATGATCAGCCCCAGCATTTT.

Of note for this clonotype: An end of the junction does not agree with germline; a read error may underlie this. The chain combines TRBV4-1 with TRBJ2-7; D may be TRBD1 or TRBD2 (5 bases each). CDR1 and CDR2 (germline): MGHRA, YSYEKL. The CDR3 spans 14 residues. CDR3 DNA: TGTGCCAGGAGCCCCGGGACCGTCGGCTACGAGCAGTACTTC. Protein: CARSPGTVGYEQYF.

The rearrangement joins TRBV5-1 to TRBJ2-7; TRBD2 agrees at 11 bases. Germline CDR1 SGHRS, CDR2 YFSETQ. This CDR3 spans 15 amino acids. Trimming took 3 bases from V and 4 from J; bases not matched to a gene: 6. The DNA of the CDR3 is TGCGCCAGCAGCTCCCTAGCGGGGGGCACTTACGAGCAGTACTTC. Translating gives CASSSLAGGTYEQYF.

J is TRBJ2-7 and V is TRBV12-3 or TRBV12-4; 7 positions agree with TRBD2. This CDR3 spans 14 amino acids. V lost 7 bases, J lost 5 bases, and 11 bases stayed unmatched. CDR3 coding DNA: TGTGCCAGCACCACTTGGGAGGGGAGACACGAGCAGTACTTC. This sequence encodes CASTTWEGRHEQYF.

The chain is built from TRBV10-3 and TRBJ2-1, with 10 bases matching TRBD2. In germline, CDR1 is ENHRY, CDR2 SYGVKD. Trimming cost V 5 bases and J 0 bases; bases outside gene matches: 4. The CDR3 is 16 residues long. DNA of the CDR3: TGTGCCATCAGTACTTTAGCGGGAGGCTCCTACAATGAGCAGTTCTTC. Translation gives CAISTLAGGSYNEQFF.

This CDR3 is CAISGIGRNYGYTF. The CDR3 nucleotides read TGTGCCATCAGTGGGATCGGCAGAAACTATGGCTACACCTTC. The V gene is TRBV10-3, the J gene TRBJ1-2; D gene unclear. Germline CDR1 and CDR2: ENHRY and SYGVKD. The germline V and J ends were trimmed by 4 bases and 2 bases, with 11 bases remaining between them. The CDR3 sequence is 14 residues long.

V is TRBV18 and J is TRBJ2-3; D not certain. The CDR3 has 18 residues. V lost 6 bases, J lost 1 base, and 23 bases lay in between. The germline V gene has CDR1 KGHSH and CDR2 LQKENI. CDR3 protein: CASSKRKRTLRGTDTQYF. CDR3 nucleotide sequence: TGTGCCAGCTCCAAAAGGAAAAGGACCCTACGTGGCACAGATACGCAGTATTTT.

The chain is built from TRBV6-5 and TRBJ1-5; tentative D call: TRBD1 (5 bases). The germline gives CDR1 MNHEY, CDR2 SVGAGI. Trimming left V 2 bases short and J 1 base short, with 9 bases between. The CDR3 totals 15 residues. The CDR3 bases are TGTGCCAGCAGTTACAAATGGGGGAGCAATCAGCCCCAGCATTTT. This gives the protein CASSYKWGSNQPQHF.

The chain uses TRBV12-3 or TRBV12-4 and TRBJ2-2; 7 bases are a match to TRBD1. The CDR3 spans 14 residues. Trimming took 7 bases from V and 7 from J; bases not matched to a gene: 9. CDR3 sequence (DNA): TGTGCCAGCACCAAACAGGGGAAGGTCGGGGAGCTGTTTTTT. Its protein product is CASTKQGKVGELFF.

The V gene is TRBV12-3 or TRBV12-4, the J gene TRBJ1-2, with a weak D call TRBD1 (5 bases). The CDR3 has 15 amino acids. The V end was cut by 2 bases, the J end by 0 bases, with 10 bases between. This CDR3 is CASSLSQGANYGYTF. The CDR3 DNA is TGTGCCAGCAGTTTATCGCAGGGAGCTAACTATGGCTACACCTTC.

This clonotype was seen a few times. J is TRBJ2-1 and V is TRBV24-1, with 10 bases identical to TRBD2. The CDR3 consists of 14 residues. The V gene's germline CDR1 is KGHDR and CDR2 SFDVKD. The junction had 0 bases not matched to a gene; V was cut back by 5 bases and J by 3 bases. The CDR3 DNA sequence: TGTGCCACCAGTGCTAGCGGGAGCTACAATGAGCAGTTCTTC. Translated: CATSASGSYNEQFF.

The chain has TRBV5-1 and TRBJ2-5; TRBD2 is a possible D gene (6 bases). The CDR3 has 16 residues. The germline CDR1 and CDR2 sequences are SGHRS and YFSETQ. The V end was cut by 0 bases, the J end by 2 bases, with 14 bases between. CDR3 protein: CASSLVVRDSQETQYF. The CDR3 DNA reads TGCGCCAGCAGCTTGGTTGTCCGGGACTCTCAAGAGACCCAGTACTTC.

This clonotype was picked up a small number of times. The gene calls are TRBV20-1 and TRBJ2-3; D may be TRBD1 (6 bases). The length of the CDR3 is 13 residues. V lost 7 bases, J lost 3 bases, and 14 bases lay in between. Germline lookup yields CDR1 DFQATT and CDR2 SNEGSKA (reference sequence). The CDR3 protein is CSVSTGGTDTQYF. The CDR3 nucleotides read TGCAGTGTCTCGACAGGCGGGACAGATACGCAGTATTTT.

This clonotype turned up a few times. The chain is built from TRBV7-2 and TRBJ2-1; D is perhaps TRBD1 (7 bases). With 1 base removed from V and 2 bases from J, the gap between germline ends came to 12 bases. The CDR3 totals 16 residues. Germline assignment: CDR1 SGHTA and CDR2 FQGNSA. In DNA form, the CDR3 reads TGTGCCAGCAGCTTAGGGACAGGCGGGGCCTACAATGAGCAGTTCTTC. It specifies CASSLGTGGAYNEQFF. The full variable domain, completed using reference TRBV7-2 and TRBJ2-1, is GAGVSQSPSNKVTEKGKDVELRCDPISGHTALYWYRQSLGQGLEFLIYFQGNSAPDKSGLPSDRFSAERTGGSVSTLTIQRTQQEDSAVYLCASSLGTGGAYNEQFFGPGTRLTVL.

The chain has TRBV5-1 and TRBJ1-3; 9 bases fit TRBD1. Germline V gene data show CDR1 as SGHRS and CDR2 as YFSETQ. The CDR3 consists of 17 residues. The junction had 14 bases not matched to a gene; V was cut back by 2 bases and J by 8 bases. The CDR3 here is CASSLTGGGSAGYTIYF. The CDR3 DNA reads as TGCGCCAGCAGCTTAACAGGGGGCGGCTCAGCCGGTTACACCATATATTTT.

This clonotype has ten or more counts. The rearrangement uses TRBV4-2 and TRBJ2-2; 7 nucleotides line up with TRBD2. This CDR3 contains 14 residues. With V trimmed by 2 bases and J by 3 bases, 0 bases remained unmatched. The germline V gene encodes CDR1 LGHNA and CDR2 YNFKEQ. CDR3 bases: TGTGCCAGCAGCCAAACTAGCGACACCGGGGAGCTGTTTTTT. Encoded protein: CASSQTSDTGELFF.

The chain has TRBV11-2 and TRBJ2-2; TRBD2 matches 9 bases. CDR1 SGHAT and CDR2 FQNNGV come from the germline V gene. V lost 4 bases and J lost 5; bases outside the gene matches: 5. The CDR3 totals 15 residues. CDR3 amino acids: CASSSGLAPTGELFF. Written as DNA, the CDR3 is TGTGCCAGCAGCTCCGGACTAGCGCCGACCGGGGAGCTGTTTTTT.

This clonotype showed up just a few times. The gene calls are TRBV3-1 and TRBJ1-6; 7 bases fit TRBD1. The CDR3 is made up of 13 amino acids. The ends lost 3 bases at V and 13 bases at J; junction bases unmatched: 6. Per germline, CDR1 LGHDT and CDR2 YNNKEL (reference sequence). The CDR3 DNA reads as TGTGCCAGCAGCCAGGGGGACAGCTCCCCCCTCCACTTT. This gives the protein CASSQGDSSPLHF.

This clonotype was detected only a few times. V gene TRBV5-1 combines with J gene TRBJ2-7; TRBD2 matches at 14 bases. This CDR3 is built from 14 residues. The junction had 6 bases not matched to a gene; V was cut back by 6 bases and J by 7 bases. Germline V lookup: CDR1 SGHRS, CDR2 YFSETQ. CDR3 residues: CASMGLAGVGEQYF. The CDR3 region has the DNA TGCGCCAGCATGGGACTAGCGGGAGTGGGAGAGCAGTACTTC.

The chain employs TRBV10-3 and TRBJ2-2, with 9 bases that match TRBD2. From germline, CDR1 is ENHRY and CDR2 SYGVKD. V lost 3 bases, J lost 0 bases, and 2 bases stayed unmatched. This CDR3 is 16 amino acids long. CDR3 amino acids: CAISELAGSNTGELFF. The CDR3 DNA follows: TGTGCCATCAGTGAACTAGCGGGTTCGAACACCGGGGAGCTGTTTTTT.

V usage is TRBV29-1 and J usage is TRBJ2-5; 7 bases map to TRBD1. Germline V gene data show CDR1 as SQVTM and CDR2 as ANQGSEA. The length of the CDR3 is 13 residues. After removal of 6 bases from V and 5 bases from J, the junction contained 9 bases not matched to a gene. The CDR3 reads CSVHPTGLETQYF. CDR3 bases: TGCAGCGTACATCCGACAGGGCTGGAGACCCAGTACTTC.

The chain carries TRBV12-3 or TRBV12-4 and TRBJ1-6, with 7 bases fitting TRBD1. With 3 bases clipped from V and 9 bases from J, the junction kept 5 bases outside the gene matches. The CDR3 is 14 residues long. The CDR3 region has the DNA TGTGCCAGCAGTTTGGTCAGGGGGGCTTCACCCCTCCACTTT. Translation: CASSLVRGASPLHF.

This clonotype was picked up a small number of times. The chain uses TRBV13 and TRBJ2-1, with D perhaps TRBD2 (6 bases). CDR1 and CDR2 from the germline V gene are PRHDT and FYEKMQ (reference sequence). V shed 1 base and J shed 7 bases, with 17 bases lying between them. The CDR3 sequence is 16 residues long. The CDR3: CASSLERLEKRNEQFF. Here the CDR3 DNA reads TGTGCCAGCAGCTTAGAGAGACTAGAAAAGAGAAATGAGCAGTTCTTC.